These 31 T cell receptor beta chains were sequenced from one sample in a study of cytomegalovirus exposure and HLA in healthy donors. PCR amplification relied on 60 Vbeta primers (plus 13 Jbeta primers). Data came from immunoSEQ multiplex PCR; TCRdb stores just in-frame clones and leaves some out. The repertoire consists of around 200,000 clones, with roughly 77% occurring once and the leading ten covering about 4.6%. The specimen sequenced was PBMCs. These receptors were obtained from a man aged 30-40 years in good health and CMV-seropositive.

This chain joins TRBV7-9 and TRBJ1-2, with 7 bases lining up with TRBD1. The CDR3 contains 13 residues. Unmatched junction bases numbered 7, after V lost 7 bases and J lost 5 bases. Germline-derived CDR1 and CDR2 are SEHNR and FQNEAQ (reference sequence). The CDR3 spells CASKTTGIYGYTF. The DNA for the CDR3 is TGTGCCAGCAAGACGACAGGGATATATGGCTACACCTTC.

V is TRBV5-1 and J is TRBJ1-4; 9 bases fit TRBD1. The length of the CDR3 is 14 residues. CDR1 is SGHRS, CDR2 YFSETQ, per germline. Trimming at V came to 4 bases and at J to 8 bases, leaving 6 bases not matched to a gene. The CDR3 spells CASSRDREGEKLFF. The DNA of the CDR3 is TGCGCCAGCAGCCGGGACAGGGAGGGGGAAAAACTGTTTTTT.

The rearrangement links TRBV29-1 to TRBJ2-5, with 14 bases fitting TRBD2. CDR1 and CDR2 from the germline V gene are SQVTM and ANQGSEA. The J segment lost 5 bases and the V segment lost 2 bases, leaving 7 bases of the junction unmatched. CDR3 length equals 16 residues. CDR3 bases: TGCAGCGTTGAACGACTAGCGGGAGGGCGGGGGGAGACCCAGTACTTC. Residues: CSVERLAGGRGETQYF.

The chain has TRBV30 and TRBJ2-2, with TRBD2 as a possible D gene (6 bases). Trimming removed 3 bases at V and 2 bases at J, with 13 bases between. The germline V gene encodes CDR1 GTSNPN and CDR2 SVGIG (reference sequence). The CDR3 is 15 amino acids. CDR3 sequence reads: CAWRLFGSNTGELFF. CDR3 bases: TGTGCCTGGAGGCTGTTCGGGAGTAACACCGGGGAGCTGTTTTTT.

This chain uses TRBV4-1 with TRBJ2-7, with 10 nucleotides matching TRBD2. CDR3 size: 18 residues. From germline, CDR1 is MGHRA and CDR2 YSYEKL. Germline trimming cut 5 bases from V and 4 bases from J; bases unmatched to any gene: 17. The CDR3 is CASSEGVGSSGGAYEQYF. Here the CDR3 DNA reads TGCGCCAGCAGCGAAGGGGTAGGGTCCAGCGGGGGGGCGTACGAGCAGTACTTC.

This clone was seen a single time. The rearrangement joins TRBV11-2 to TRBJ1-2, with 7 bases aligning to TRBD1. Losses at the gene ends were 4 bases for V and 5 bases for J; bases not matched to a gene: 7. This CDR3 contains 14 residues. The germline V gene encodes CDR1 SGHAT and CDR2 FQNNGV. CDR3 DNA: TGTGCCAGCAGCTCCATCAGGGGGGTGTATGGCTACACCTTC. Its translation is CASSSIRGVYGYTF.

This chain joins TRBV28 and TRBJ2-7, with 11 bases aligning to TRBD1. Per germline, CDR1 MDHEN and CDR2 SYDVKM. The length of the CDR3 is 14 residues. V lost 8 bases, J lost 3 bases, and 6 bases stayed unmatched. CDR3 in DNA: TGTGCCAGCGCGCGGACAGGGGGCTACTACGAGCAGTACTTC. Encoded protein: CASARTGGYYEQYF.

The chain recombines TRBV19 with TRBJ2-7; D is possibly TRBD1 (5 bases). V lost 3 bases and J lost 10, with 10 bases in between. Germline CDR1 LNHDA, CDR2 SQIVND (reference sequence). The CDR3 covers 11 residues. The CDR3 is CASSIRELQYF. In DNA, the CDR3 is TGTGCCAGTAGTATCAGGGAACTCCAGTACTTC. Full variable domain (rest looked up from reference TRBV19 and TRBJ2-7): DGGITQSPKYLFRKEGQNVTLSCEQNLNHDAMYWYRQDPGQGLRLIYYSQIVNDFQKGDIAEGYSVSREKKESFPLTVTSAQKNPTAFYLCASSIRELQYFGPGTRLTVT.

The chain is built from TRBV7-2 and TRBJ2-7, with D perhaps matching TRBD2 (6 bases). The CDR3 consists of 17 residues. Looked up from germline, CDR1 is SGHTA and CDR2 is FQGNSA. Deletions cut 0 bases from V and 7 bases from J, with 22 bases between. The CDR3 loop reads CASSLAEGGGGFREQYF. CDR3 nucleotide sequence: TGTGCCAGCAGCTTAGCGGAGGGAGGAGGTGGTTTTAGGGAGCAGTACTTC.

Turning to this clone: A junction boundary mismatches the germline segment, possibly from a read error. The chain has TRBV7-9 and TRBJ2-7; TRBD1 is a possible D gene (5 bases). CDR3 size: 13 residues. Germline CDR1 is SEHNR and CDR2 is FQNEAQ (reference sequence). The CDR3 DNA follows: TGTTCCAGCGAACAGGTGTCCTCCTACGAGCAGTACTTC. This translates into CSSEQVSSYEQYF.

The gene calls are TRBV19 and TRBJ1-4; 9 bases line up with TRBD1. Germline V gives CDR1 LNHDA, CDR2 SQIVND (reference sequence). V shed 2 bases and J 3 bases; nucleotides not matched to a gene: 10. The CDR3 contains 18 residues. CDR3: CASSIMADRGFPNEKLFF. The CDR3 DNA follows: TGTGCCAGTAGTATAATGGCGGACAGGGGTTTTCCTAATGAAAAACTGTTTTTT.

J is TRBJ2-3 and V is TRBV2, with TRBD1 identical over 11 bases. Germline assignment: CDR1 SNHLY and CDR2 FYNNEI. This CDR3 region has 16 residues. Trimming at V came to 4 bases and at J to 3 bases, leaving 6 bases not matched to a gene. The DNA of the CDR3 is TGTGCCAGCAGTGGCGGACAGGGGGCAAGAACAGATACGCAGTATTTT. It translates to CASSGGQGARTDTQYF. Using reference TRBV2 and TRBJ2-3 for the parts outside the CDR3, the full variable domain is EPEVTQTPSHQVTQMGQEVILRCVPISNHLYFYWYRQILGQKVEFLVSFYNNEISEKSEIFDDQFSVERPDGSNFTLKIRSTKLEDSAMYFCASSGGQGARTDTQYFGPGTRLTVL.

The rearrangement uses TRBV6-5 and TRBJ2-1; the D is unclear. Trimming removed 2 bases at V and 0 bases at J, with 5 bases between. This CDR3 region has 14 residues. In germline, CDR1 is MNHEY, CDR2 SVGAGI. For the CDR3, the DNA is TGTGCCAGCAGTTACCCAGGCTCCTACAATGAGCAGTTCTTC. Encoded protein: CASSYPGSYNEQFF.

The V gene is TRBV7-2, the J gene TRBJ1-6, with D maybe TRBD1 (5 bases). Trimming removed 0 bases from V and 7 bases from J, with 13 bases in between. CDR3 size: 16 residues. CDR1 and CDR2 from the germline V gene are SGHTA and FQGNSA. CDR3 residues: CASSLAAGLGNSPLHF. CDR3 sequence (DNA): TGTGCCAGCAGCTTAGCGGCAGGGCTCGGGAATTCACCCCTCCACTTT.

The chain is built from TRBV18 and TRBJ2-3; tentatively, D is TRBD1 (5 bases). V lost 3 bases, J lost 0 bases, and 7 bases lay in between. Germline loops: CDR1 KGHSH, CDR2 LQKENI. The CDR3 contains 14 residues. The CDR3 loop reads CASSPGQSTDTQYF. The CDR3 nucleotides are TGTGCCAGCTCACCGGGGCAGAGCACAGATACGCAGTATTTT.

The chain has TRBV18 and TRBJ1-1, with no clear D. This CDR3 is built from 16 residues. With 2 bases removed from V and 0 bases from J, the gap between germline ends came to 13 bases. The V gene's germline CDR1 is KGHSH and CDR2 LQKENI. CDR3 region: CASSPAATAVNTEAFF. The CDR3 coding sequence is TGTGCCAGCTCACCAGCGGCAACAGCGGTGAACACTGAAGCTTTCTTT.

The genes are TRBV30 and TRBJ2-4; TRBD2 is a possible D gene (5 bases). The germline CDR1 and CDR2 sequences are GTSNPN and SVGIG (reference sequence). This CDR3 is built from 14 residues. V lost 7 bases and J lost 0, with 13 bases in between. CDR3 amino acids: CAFRSGLAKNIQYF. Written as DNA, the CDR3 is TGTGCCTTTCGCTCCGGACTAGCCAAAAACATTCAGTACTTC.

The J gene is TRBJ2-1, the V gene TRBV5-1; 10 bases align to TRBD2. The CDR3 runs to 15 residues. Trimming took 1 base from V and 7 from J; bases not matched to a gene: 5. The germline CDR1 and CDR2 sequences are SGHRS and YFSETQ. The CDR3 nucleotides read TGCGCCAGCAGCTTGCTAGCGGGAGTAAATAATGAGCAGTTCTTC. Protein: CASSLLAGVNNEQFF.

V usage is TRBV4-3 and J usage is TRBJ1-2; 7 bases fit TRBD1. From germline, CDR1 is LGHNA and CDR2 YSLEER. The CDR3 has 16 residues. Losses at the gene ends were 0 bases for V and 4 bases for J; bases not matched to a gene: 8. The CDR3 here is CASSQDPTGQSYGYTF. The DNA for the CDR3 is TGCGCCAGCAGCCAAGATCCTACGGGACAGAGCTATGGCTACACCTTC.

The chain joins TRBV12-2 to TRBJ2-7; the D segment call TRBD1 is taken from the table without a DNA check. TRBV12-2 is a documented pseudogene. This CDR3 has 14 amino acids. The CDR3: CALEVAQSSYEQYF. CDR3 bases: TGTGCCTTAGAAGTGGCACAGAGCTCCTACGAGCAGTACTTC.

The chain uses TRBV6-5 and TRBJ2-2; the match to TRBD2 covers 11 bases. The CDR3 loop spans 15 amino acids. With 5 bases clipped from V and 6 bases from J, the junction kept 5 bases outside the gene matches. Germline V CDR1 and CDR2: MNHEY, SVGAGI. The CDR3 region is CASSHSGRAAGELFF. The CDR3, as DNA: TGTGCCAGCAGTCATAGCGGGAGGGCCGCCGGGGAGCTGTTTTTT.

The V gene is TRBV4-1, the J gene TRBJ2-1; TRBD1 is a possible D gene (6 bases). Germline loops: CDR1 MGHRA, CDR2 YSYEKL. This CDR3 spans 14 amino acids. Trimming pared 3 bases from V and 10 bases from J, leaving 16 bases between. CDR3 DNA: TGCGCCAGCAGCCAGGAACGCACAGGGCGGGAGCAGTTCTTC. Its translation is CASSQERTGREQFF.

This clone was counted once. The CDR3 nucleotides are TGTGCCAGTGCGACAGGGGCTGGGGCCAACGTCCTGACTTTC. Amino acid sequence: CASATGAGANVLTF. The genes are TRBV19 and TRBJ2-6; TRBD1 aligns across 8 bases. Germline-derived CDR1 and CDR2 are LNHDA and SQIVND (reference sequence). V gave up 8 bases and J gave up 2 bases; unmatched junction bases: 2. The CDR3 runs to 14 residues.

This clone came up once. V gene TRBV5-1 combines with J gene TRBJ1-1; 7 nucleotides line up with TRBD1. The CDR3 has 14 residues. Germline CDR1 reads SGHRS; CDR2 reads YFSETQ. J lost 0 bases, V lost 4 bases, and 3 bases had no gene match. For the CDR3, the DNA is TGCGCCAGCAGCACGGGACAGCTGAACACTGAAGCTTTCTTT. Its translation is CASSTGQLNTEAFF.

The chain uses TRBV19 and TRBJ1-5, with TRBD1 matching 11 bases. V gave up 5 bases and J gave up 4 bases; unmatched junction bases: 10. This CDR3 region has 17 residues. Germline V gene sequence: CDR1 LNHDA, CDR2 SQIVND (reference sequence). CDR3 region: CASSFPLGQGANQPQHF. The CDR3 bases are TGTGCCAGTAGTTTCCCGCTCGGACAGGGGGCTAATCAGCCCCAGCATTTT.

The rearrangement links TRBV5-6 to TRBJ2-1; 7 bases line up with TRBD2. The CDR3 totals 17 residues. With 3 bases clipped from V and 0 bases from J, the junction kept 9 bases outside the gene matches. From germline, CDR1 is SGHDT and CDR2 YYEEEE. This chain's CDR3 is CASSSASGPSSYNEQFF. CDR3 bases: TGTGCCAGCAGCTCGGCTAGCGGCCCCAGCTCCTACAATGAGCAGTTCTTC.

The rearrangement uses TRBV5-4 and TRBJ2-5, with 7 bases fitting TRBD2. CDR3 length equals 16 residues. The trim removed 7 bases at V and 3 bases at J, leaving 15 bases unmatched. From germline, CDR1 is SGHNT and CDR2 YYREEE (reference sequence). The CDR3 DNA is TGTGCCAGCGTACCTGGGAGGGGCGCCGAGAAAGAGACCCAGTACTTC. Translated: CASVPGRGAEKETQYF.

J is TRBJ1-4 and V is TRBV19; 7 bases fit TRBD1. Trimming cost V 5 bases and J 3 bases; bases outside gene matches: 6. Germline V gene sequence: CDR1 LNHDA, CDR2 SQIVND (reference sequence). The CDR3 is 15 residues long. The CDR3 is CASSAHRGPNEKLFF. CDR3 sequence (DNA): TGTGCCAGTAGTGCGCACAGGGGCCCTAATGAAAAACTGTTTTTT.

The chain combines TRBV9 with TRBJ2-1; a weak D match, TRBD2 (5 bases). Germline V CDR1 and CDR2: SGDLS, YYNGEE. The CDR3 has 13 amino acids. V was clipped by 7 bases and J by 7 bases, with 15 bases between them. The CDR3 loop is CASSWSGKNEQFF. The CDR3 coding sequence is TGTGCCAGCTCGTGGTCGGGGAAGAATGAGCAGTTCTTC.

The chain joins TRBV7-2 to TRBJ1-1; possibly TRBD1 for D (6 bases). Germline V gives CDR1 SGHTA, CDR2 FQGNSA. This CDR3 has 13 amino acids. V was trimmed by 6 bases and J by 4 bases, leaving 12 bases between them. This chain's CDR3 is CASRPTGSTEAFF. CDR3 sequence (DNA): TGTGCCAGCAGGCCCACAGGGAGCACTGAAGCTTTCTTT.

The chain recombines TRBV4-3 with TRBJ1-2, with no clear D. This CDR3 region has 14 residues. The germline CDR1 and CDR2 sequences are LGHNA and YSLEER. Trimming removed 0 bases at V and 3 bases at J, with 8 bases between. In DNA form, the CDR3 reads TGCGCCAGCAGCCAAGATAACAGTTACTATGGCTACACCTTC. Its protein is CASSQDNSYYGYTF.